A selection of T cell receptor beta chains follows, all from one sample in a study of T cell responses to AZD1222 COVID-19 vaccine. The protocol was immunoSEQ multiplex PCR, while the TCRdb copy is restricted to in-frame clones and leaves out a portion. Of 190,000 or so clones detected, roughly nine tenths appear once; the ten largest clones hold under 4%. Specimen: peripheral blood, collected 28 days after the second AZD1222 dose. The source of these receptors is an adult who received the AZD1222 COVID-19 vaccine. Each CDR3 is given with its conserved first and last residue.

V gene: TRBV29-1
J gene: TRBJ2-5
CDR3 protein: CSVLDRRIQETQYF

V gene: TRBV10-3
J gene: TRBJ2-3
CDR3 protein: CATEGLAGTDTQYF

V gene: TRBV14
J gene: TRBJ1-2
CDR3 protein: CASSPSFVYGYTF

V gene: TRBV6-2/TRBV6-3
J gene: TRBJ2-1
CDR3 protein: CASSSRSEQFF

V gene: TRBV9
J gene: TRBJ2-7
CDR3 protein: CASSTGGNSYEQYF

V gene: TRBV19
J gene: TRBJ2-1
CDR3 protein: CASRPGLAGARNEQFF

V gene: TRBV5-1
J gene: TRBJ2-1
CDR3 protein: CASSTSREQFF

V gene: TRBV21-1
J gene: TRBJ1-5
CDR3 protein: CARKHRGRRNQPQHF

V gene: TRBV7-8
J gene: TRBJ1-5
CDR3 protein: CASSGDRVQPQHF

V gene: TRBV5-1
J gene: TRBJ1-2
CDR3 protein: CASKGDGVGGYTF